These 20 T cell receptor beta chains were all obtained from the same sample, sequenced in a study of CD8 T cells in ankylosing spondylitis (dated by TCRdb to about 2017). Library creation used 5' RACE. The instrument was an Illumina HiSeq 2500. TCRdb reanalyzed the raw reads on its own, using fastp at Q25 for trimming and MiXCR for clone calling, and kept in-frame beta chains. Rows merge per CDR3 protein into single entries with the most common DNA and genes. This sample lists approximately 240,000 distinct CDR3 sequences; under 30% were detected once. The ten largest clones capture approximately 0.61% of the sample. The sequenced sample consisted of blood, either unsorted or a sorted T cell fraction (not recorded which). The receptors originated from a male donor with ankylosing spondylitis or in good health (not recorded which).

The gene calls are TRBV10-3 and TRBJ2-3, with 8 bases matching TRBD2. Unmatched junction bases numbered 7, after V lost 5 bases and J lost 0 bases. Per germline, CDR1 ENHRY and CDR2 SYGVKD. The length of the CDR3 is 16 residues. The CDR3 DNA follows: TGTGCCATCAGTACCTTTAGCGGGGAAAGCACAGATACGCAGTATTTT. Translated: CAISTFSGESTDTQYF.

The chain carries TRBV20-1 and TRBJ2-6, with D uncertain. The V end was cut by 0 bases, the J end by 0 bases, with 9 bases between. The CDR3 totals 16 residues. Germline V gene lookup returns CDR1 DFQATT and CDR2 SNEGSKA (reference sequence). CDR3 sequence reads: CSARDHGLSGANVLTF. In DNA, the CDR3 is TGCAGTGCTAGAGATCATGGGCTCTCTGGGGCCAACGTCCTGACTTTC.

The chain couples TRBV29-1 to TRBJ1-4; 7 nucleotides match TRBD1. This CDR3 has 13 residues. Germline lookup yields CDR1 SQVTM and CDR2 ANQGSEA. V shed 7 bases, J shed 7 bases, and the junction held 9 bases outside the gene matches. CDR3 region: CSARRGQVEKLFF. CDR3 in DNA: TGCAGCGCGCGGAGGGGGCAGGTTGAAAAACTGTTTTTT.

The chain couples TRBV4-2 to TRBJ2-1; the match to TRBD1 covers 8 bases. The germline CDR1 and CDR2 sequences are LGHNA and YNFKEQ. V was pared by 10 bases and J by 1 base, with 12 bases of the junction left unmatched. The CDR3 has 16 amino acids. DNA of the CDR3: TGTGCCATGGGCCCCCAGACAGGGGCATCCTACAATGAGCAGTTCTTC. It encodes CAMGPQTGASYNEQFF.

This clonotype was observed a few times. The CDR3 loop reads CASNSDGSNQPQHF. The CDR3 nucleotides are TGTGCCAGCAACAGCGATGGGAGCAATCAGCCCCAGCATTTT. The chain employs TRBV6-1 and TRBJ1-5; D uncertain. Trimming removed 7 bases from V and 1 base from J, with 11 bases in between. Germline loops: CDR1 MNHNS, CDR2 SASEGT. This CDR3 is built from 14 residues.

In this sample, this clonotype turned up a few times. The chain employs TRBV29-1 and TRBJ1-5; 7 bases line up with TRBD1. The V gene end was trimmed by 4 bases and the J gene end by 3 bases; junction bases not matched to a gene: 3. CDR1 SQVTM and CDR2 ANQGSEA come from the germline V gene. The length of the CDR3 is 13 residues. CDR3 nucleotides: TGCAGCGTTGGGGACAGCACCAATCAGCCCCAGCATTTT. Protein: CSVGDSTNQPQHF. Filled out from reference TRBV29-1 and TRBJ1-5, the complete variable domain reads SAVISQKPSRDICQRGTSLTIQCQVDSQVTMMFWYRQQPGQSLTLIATANQGSEATYESGFVIDKFPISRPNLTFSTLTVSNMSPEDSSIYLCSVGDSTNQPQHFGDGTRLSIL.

The V and J genes are TRBV29-1 and TRBJ2-7; D ambiguous. Germline V gene data show CDR1 as SQVTM and CDR2 as ANQGSEA. This CDR3 contains 12 residues. V dropped 6 bases and J dropped 1 base, with 10 bases sitting between them. The CDR3 loop reads CSVQRESYEQYF. CDR3 nucleotides: TGCAGCGTCCAAAGAGAATCCTACGAGCAGTACTTC.

This clonotype has ten or more counts. The chain has TRBV15 and TRBJ2-7, with unresolved D. Per germline, CDR1 LNHNV and CDR2 YYDKDF (reference sequence). Trimming cost V 0 bases and J 2 bases, with 11 bases left between them. This CDR3 region has 15 residues. The CDR3 nucleotides are TGTGCCACCAGCAGAGATGCCCAGACTCCCTACGAGCAGTACTTC. Amino acids: CATSRDAQTPYEQYF.

This sequence joins TRBV20-1 and TRBJ2-2; D is possibly TRBD1 or TRBD2 (6 bases each). The CDR3 spans 14 residues. The V gene lost 5 bases and the J gene lost 5 bases, with 15 bases spanning the gap. Looked up from germline, CDR1 is DFQATT and CDR2 is SNEGSKA (reference sequence). CDR3 sequence reads: CSAVLGGLTGELFF. CDR3 DNA: TGCAGTGCTGTTTTAGGGGGGCTTACCGGGGAGCTGTTTTTT.

This clonotype was counted between two and nine times. The chain carries TRBV5-6 and TRBJ2-3; TRBD2 agrees at 9 bases. This CDR3 has 14 amino acids. Trimming removed 2 bases from V and 6 bases from J; junction bases left unmatched: 4. The germline V gene has CDR1 SGHDT and CDR2 YYEEEE. CDR3 coding DNA: TGTGCCAGCAGCTTCGGTGCGGGGGGGGATACGCAGTATTTT. Protein product: CASSFGAGGDTQYF.

This chain joins TRBV6-5 and TRBJ1-3; 7 bases agree with TRBD1. The J segment lost 4 bases and the V segment lost 0 bases, leaving 15 bases of the junction unmatched. The CDR3 has 19 amino acids. Germline values: CDR1 MNHEY, CDR2 SVGAGI. The DNA for the CDR3 is TGTGCCAGCAGTTACTCAGGGCAGGGGGGGAATAGGAGAGGAAACACCATATATTTT. The encoded protein is CASSYSGQGGNRRGNTIYF.

This clonotype was seen repeatedly, ten times or more. V gene TRBV12-3 or TRBV12-4 combines with J gene TRBJ1-4; D gene uncertain. This CDR3 spans 13 amino acids. V lost 3 bases and J lost 7, with 9 bases in between. The CDR3 sequence is CASSFRPGEKLFF. The CDR3 bases are TGTGCCAGCAGTTTCCGGCCCGGTGAAAAACTGTTTTTT.

This clonotype was seen repeatedly, ten times or more. This chain joins TRBV6-1 and TRBJ1-1, with D possibly being TRBD1 (5 bases). The CDR3 length is 16 residues. Trimming removed 3 bases at V and 3 bases at J, with 17 bases between. Germline CDR1 and CDR2: MNHNS and SASEGT. The DNA of the CDR3 is TGTGCCAGCAGTGACCGGGACGCGGGAGGGGACACTGAAGCTTTCTTT. Translating gives CASSDRDAGGDTEAFF.

This clonotype was recorded many times. The V gene is TRBV5-1, the J gene TRBJ2-1, with TRBD2 as a possible D gene (7 bases). Germline values: CDR1 SGHRS, CDR2 YFSETQ. This CDR3 comprises 15 residues. V was trimmed by 0 bases and J by 7 bases, leaving 14 bases between them. Written as DNA, the CDR3 is TGCGCCAGCAGCTTGGCGGGGGGCCTGGGGAATGAGCAGTTCTTC. Protein product: CASSLAGGLGNEQFF. The whole variable domain, filled in from reference TRBV5-1 and TRBJ2-1, reads KAGVTQTPRYLIKTRGQQVTLSCSPISGHRSVSWYQQTPGQGLQFLFEYFSETQRNKGNFPGRFSGRQFSNSRSEMNVSTLELGDSALYLCASSLAGGLGNEQFFGPGTRLTVL.

This chain connects TRBV5-1 to TRBJ2-1; TRBD2 agrees at 7 bases. J gave up 7 bases and V 1 base, and 2 bases lay outside the gene matches. Germline CDR1 SGHRS, CDR2 YFSETQ. CDR3 length: 13 amino acids. CDR3 nucleotides: TGCGCCAGCAGCTTGACTAGCGATAATGAGCAGTTCTTC. This sequence encodes CASSLTSDNEQFF. Combining the CDR3 with reference TRBV5-1 and TRBJ2-1 gives the whole variable domain KAGVTQTPRYLIKTRGQQVTLSCSPISGHRSVSWYQQTPGQGLQFLFEYFSETQRNKGNFPGRFSGRQFSNSRSEMNVSTLELGDSALYLCASSLTSDNEQFFGPGTRLTVL.

The chain recombines TRBV12-3 or TRBV12-4 with TRBJ2-5; either TRBD1 or TRBD2 may fit D (5 bases each). V shed 4 bases and J shed 7 bases, with 13 bases lying between them. CDR3 length equals 13 residues. The CDR3 DNA reads TGTGCCAGCAGTTCAAGGGACCTAGGGACCCAGTACTTC. Protein: CASSSRDLGTQYF.

The table lists this clonotype with a few counts. The chain employs TRBV3-1 and TRBJ2-5; 7 nucleotides match TRBD2. From germline, CDR1 is LGHDT and CDR2 YNNKEL (reference sequence). The CDR3 length is 16 residues. Trimming cost V 1 base and J 4 bases; bases outside gene matches: 9. In DNA, the CDR3 is TGTGCCAGCAGCCAAGGCCAGCGGGGCGGCGGAGAGACCCAGTACTTC. This sequence encodes CASSQGQRGGGETQYF.

The chain couples TRBV4-2 to TRBJ2-3; 7 bases align to TRBD1. The trim removed 1 base at V and 4 bases at J, leaving 5 bases unmatched. Germline CDR1 LGHNA, CDR2 YNFKEQ. The CDR3 covers 15 residues. CDR3 coding DNA: TGTGCCAGCAGCCAAGGACAGGGTACGGCAGATACGCAGTATTTT. It is translated as CASSQGQGTADTQYF.

Points on this clonotype: Compared with germline, one end of the junction differs, possibly owing to a read error. This chain joins TRBV20-1 and TRBJ2-3, with D possibly matching TRBD1 (6 bases). CDR3 size: 12 residues. Germline CDR1 reads DFQATT; CDR2 reads SNEGSKA (reference sequence). CDR3 loop: CSAGEGADTQYF. The CDR3 DNA reads as TGCAGTGCTGGAGAGGGGGCAGATACGCAGTATTTT.

The chain carries TRBV6-5 and TRBJ2-7; maybe TRBD1 (5 bases). CDR3 length: 13 residues. Trimming left V 4 bases short and J 2 bases short, with 9 bases between. Germline CDR1 is MNHEY and CDR2 is SVGAGI. CDR3 nucleotides: TGTGCCAGCAGTTCCCCAGGGACCTACGAGCAGTACTTC. As protein: CASSSPGTYEQYF.